Presented here are 27 T cell receptor beta chains from one specimen sequenced in a study of blood T cells in healthy people across ages. Combining a sample-barcoded 5' primer with a J-beta primer mix, a second PCR ran for roughly 7 to 12 cycles. TCRdb redid the calling of the 5' RACE reads with MiXCR, one entry per CDR3 protein. The sample carries about 640,000 distinct CDR3 sequences, about 30% recorded once. The sample consisted of blood. Receptors originate from an elderly woman in good health.

On this clonotype: One end of the junction is discordant with germline, which a read error may explain. This chain connects TRBV3-1 to TRBJ2-3; TRBD2 matches at 12 bases. This CDR3 has 15 amino acids. Germline loops: CDR1 LGHDT, CDR2 YNNKEL (reference sequence). CDR3 sequence (DNA): TGTGCCAGCAACCTAGCGGGGGGGCCTTCAGATACGCGGTATTTT. This gives the protein CASNLAGGPSDTRYF.

The table lists this clonotype with many counts. The gene calls are TRBV20-1 and TRBJ2-5; D gene uncertain. The CDR3 sequence is 11 residues long. The germline CDR1 and CDR2 sequences are DFQATT and SNEGSKA (reference sequence). Trimming took 8 bases from V and 2 from J, leaving 9 bases between them. CDR3 bases: TGCAGTAGCGCGAGACAAGAGACCCAGTACTTC. Amino acid sequence: CSSARQETQYF.

In its sample, this clonotype was seen many times. The chain carries TRBV12-3 or TRBV12-4 and TRBJ1-1; D might be TRBD1 (5 bases). V was trimmed by 2 bases and J by 6 bases, leaving 10 bases between them. This CDR3 has 13 residues. The CDR3 sequence: CASSLKGSAEAFF. The CDR3 bases are TGTGCCAGCAGTTTAAAGGGGTCGGCTGAAGCTTTCTTT.

This clonotype was observed many times. This chain links TRBV4-3 with TRBJ1-2; TRBD1 is a possible D gene (5 bases). CDR3 length equals 15 residues. Trimming stripped 0 bases from V and 2 bases from J, with 10 bases between. Germline assignment: CDR1 LGHNA and CDR2 YSLEER. Written as DNA, the CDR3 is TGCGCCAGCAGCCAAGATTTAGGGGAGAACTATGGCTACACCTTC. Encoded protein: CASSQDLGENYGYTF.

This clonotype is labeled medium-sized. The rearrangement uses TRBV7-2 and TRBJ2-1; 10 positions agree with TRBD2. Trimming took 8 bases from V and 6 from J; bases not matched to a gene: 10. The germline gives CDR1 SGHTA, CDR2 FQGNSA. The CDR3 contains 15 residues. This chain's CDR3 is CASLPRSGGANEQFF. The CDR3 DNA is TGTGCCAGCCTCCCCCGGAGCGGGGGGGCCAATGAGCAGTTCTTC.

Remarks on this clonotype: A read error may produce the germline difference seen at one junction end. The gene calls are TRBV30 and TRBJ2-1; D may be TRBD2 (5 bases). The CDR3 spans 11 residues. The germline V gene encodes CDR1 GTSNPN and CDR2 SVGIG (reference sequence). In DNA, the CDR3 is TGTGCCTGGACTCGCTACAATGAGCGGTACTTC. It specifies CAWTRYNERYF. The whole variable domain, filled in from reference TRBV30 and TRBJ2-1, reads SQTIHQWPATLVQPVGSPLSLECTVEGTSNPNLYWYRQAAGRGLQLLFYSVGIGQISSEVPQNLSASRPQDRQFILSSKKLLLSDSGFYLCAWTRYNERYFGPGTRLTVL.

This clonotype appeared many times. The chain joins TRBV7-2 to TRBJ2-1; 7 positions agree with TRBD1. This CDR3 has 13 amino acids. Trimming took 5 bases from V and 8 from J; bases not matched to a gene: 6. Germline CDR1 reads SGHTA; CDR2 reads FQGNSA. The CDR3 reads CASSLRGGDEQFF. For the CDR3, the DNA is TGTGCCAGCAGCCTCCGAGGGGGCGATGAGCAGTTCTTC.

The chain employs TRBV28 and TRBJ2-7; 10 nucleotides agree with TRBD1. The DNA matches TRBJ2-5 better at its end, which makes the J call doubtful. CDR1 and CDR2 (germline): MDHEN, SYDVKM. This CDR3 has 15 residues. CDR3 amino acids: CASSLPGTGEETQYF. The CDR3 DNA sequence: TGTGCCAGCAGTTTACCAGGGACAGGGGAAGAGACCCAGTACTTC.

This clonotype was counted a few times. This chain joins TRBV20-1 and TRBJ2-2; D is perhaps TRBD2 (5 bases). The V end was cut by 6 bases, the J end by 4 bases, with 9 bases between. The CDR3 extends over 12 amino acids. From germline, CDR1 is DFQATT and CDR2 SNEGSKA (reference sequence). CDR3 nucleotide sequence: TGCAGTGCGCGGACTTTCACCGGGGAGCTGTTTTTT. Translating gives CSARTFTGELFF.

The rearrangement joins TRBV5-5 to TRBJ1-6; a weak D match, TRBD1 (5 bases). With 2 bases removed from V and 8 bases from J, the gap between germline ends came to 14 bases. CDR1 is SGHKS and CDR2 is YYEKEE in the germline V gene (reference sequence). This CDR3 is 15 amino acids long. CDR3 residues: CASSFTGRVDSPLHF. CDR3 nucleotide sequence: TGTGCCAGCAGCTTTACGGGACGAGTCGATTCACCCCTCCACTTT.

This chain links TRBV28 with TRBJ1-1; D may be TRBD1 (5 bases). The germline V and J ends were trimmed by 5 bases and 3 bases, with 22 bases remaining between them. This CDR3 has 17 residues. Per germline, CDR1 MDHEN and CDR2 SYDVKM. The CDR3 sequence: CASSLWGGATRDTEAFF. The CDR3 DNA reads TGTGCCAGCAGTCTTTGGGGAGGGGCTACAAGGGACACTGAAGCTTTCTTT.

The J gene is TRBJ1-3, the V gene TRBV12-3 or TRBV12-4; 10 bases are a match to TRBD1. CDR3 size: 15 residues. Losses at the gene ends were 6 bases for V and 2 bases for J; bases not matched to a gene: 4. The CDR3 nucleotides are TGTGCCAGCAGCAGAGGGACAGGGGCTGGAAACACCATATATTTT. Its translation is CASSRGTGAGNTIYF.

The chain is built from TRBV6-1 and TRBJ1-2; maybe TRBD1 (5 bases). This CDR3 contains 15 residues. Germline values: CDR1 MNHNS, CDR2 SASEGT. V was trimmed by 2 bases and J by 0 bases, leaving 10 bases between them. This CDR3 is CASSEKRGANYGYTF. Written as DNA, the CDR3 is TGTGCCAGCAGTGAAAAGAGGGGAGCTAACTATGGCTACACCTTC.

The V gene is TRBV7-6, the J gene TRBJ1-5, with TRBD1 as a possible D gene (5 bases). CDR1 and CDR2 from the germline V gene are SGHVS and FNYEAQ. This CDR3 comprises 14 residues. The V end was cut by 5 bases, the J end by 9 bases, with 17 bases between. CDR3 nucleotide sequence: TGTGCCAGCAGCCGTGGGACGGACTTTGGGCCCCAGCATTTT. Residues: CASSRGTDFGPQHF.

The chain recombines TRBV7-9 with TRBJ2-7; 9 bases align to TRBD1. CDR1 and CDR2 from the germline V gene are SEHNR and FQNEAQ (reference sequence). V was clipped by 5 bases and J by 6 bases; unmatched bases: 11. This CDR3 has 15 residues. In DNA, the CDR3 is TGTGCCAGCAGCGCAGGACCGGGACAGGGAAGCGAGCAGTACTTC. This gives the protein CASSAGPGQGSEQYF.

Comments on this clonotype: A clone one base away is much larger, so this may be a read error. The rearrangement uses TRBV7-2 and TRBJ2-3; 9 bases match TRBD2. This CDR3 comprises 15 residues. Germline CDR1 reads SGHTA; CDR2 reads FQGNSA. The CDR3 sequence: CAGSGGTSQADTQYF. Here the CDR3 DNA reads TGTGCCGGCAGCGGCGGGACTAGCCAAGCAGATACGCAGTATTTT. Complete variable domain (other parts from reference TRBV7-2 and TRBJ2-3): GAGVSQSPSNKVTEKGKDVELRCDPISGHTALYWYRQSLGQGLEFLIYFQGNSAPDKSGLPSDRFSAERTGGSVSTLTIQRTQQEDSAVYLCAGSGGTSQADTQYFGPGTRLTVL.

There are many counts of this clonotype. The CDR3: CASSRSLGETQYF. The CDR3 bases are TGTGCCAGCAGTCGGTCCCTCGGGGAGACCCAGTACTTC. The chain uses TRBV7-2 and TRBJ2-5; D is unresolved. In germline, CDR1 is SGHTA, CDR2 FQGNSA. V lost 6 bases and J lost 5, with 13 bases in between. The CDR3 spans 13 residues. The full variable domain, in which reference TRBV7-2 and TRBJ2-5 provide the parts outside the CDR3, is GAGVSQSPSNKVTEKGKDVELRCDPISGHTALYWYRQSLGQGLEFLIYFQGNSAPDKSGLPSDRFSAERTGGSVSTLTIQRTQQEDSAVYLCASSRSLGETQYFGPGTRLLVL.

This clonotype was counted many times. The chain combines TRBV4-2 with TRBJ2-1, with D perhaps TRBD1 or TRBD2 (5 bases each). Germline V CDR1 and CDR2: LGHNA, YNFKEQ. Deletions cut 4 bases from V and 8 bases from J, with 15 bases between. The CDR3 has 14 residues. CDR3 sequence (DNA): TGTGCCAGCAGCCCCGGGGTAGGGACGGATGAGCAGTTCTTC. It specifies CASSPGVGTDEQFF.

As for this clonotype: A much larger clone lies a single base off, so this may be a read error. The chain links TRBV29-1 to TRBJ2-7; TRBD1 agrees at 7 bases. Germline assignment: CDR1 SQVTM and CDR2 ANQGSEA. Unmatched junction bases numbered 10, after V lost 5 bases and J lost 3 bases. The CDR3 is 14 amino acids. For the CDR3, the DNA is TGCAGCGTTCACCGGGACAGTTATGGCTACGAGCAGTACTTC. Amino acid sequence: CSVHRDSYGYEQYF.

The gene calls are TRBV20-1 and TRBJ2-7; a possible D gene is TRBD2 (5 bases). CDR1 is DFQATT and CDR2 is SNEGSKA in the germline V gene (reference sequence). The CDR3 length is 13 residues. The germline V and J ends were trimmed by 7 bases and 2 bases, with 15 bases remaining between them. The CDR3 is CSGKTRVTYEQYF. Written as DNA, the CDR3 is TGCAGTGGGAAGACGCGGGTGACCTACGAGCAGTACTTC.

The chain employs TRBV7-8 and TRBJ1-6; 7 nucleotides align to TRBD1. The CDR3 has 14 residues. Trimming at V came to 4 bases and at J to 5 bases, leaving 2 bases not matched to a gene. Germline loops: CDR1 SGHVS, CDR2 FQNEAQ. The CDR3 protein is CASSSGTDNSPLHF. The CDR3 region has the DNA TGTGCCAGCAGCTCGGGGACAGATAATTCACCCCTCCACTTT.

This clonotype was seen repeatedly, ten times or more. V gene TRBV7-3 combines with J gene TRBJ2-3; D unclear. Trimming took off 5 bases at V and 2 bases at J, with 14 bases between the two ends. The germline V gene has CDR1 SGHTA and CDR2 FQGTGA. This CDR3 is 15 amino acids long. The CDR3 region is CASSPRGLYTDTQYF. The CDR3 DNA sequence: TGTGCCAGCAGCCCCCGAGGCCTTTACACAGATACGCAGTATTTT. Variable domain in full (rest from reference TRBV7-3 and TRBJ2-3): GAGVSQTPSNKVTEKGKYVELRCDPISGHTALYWYRQSLGQGPEFLIYFQGTGAADDSGLPNDRFFAVRPEGSVSTLKIQRTERGDSAVYLCASSPRGLYTDTQYFGPGTRLTVL.

With regard to this clonotype: One end of the junction fails to match germline, which may point to a read error. The V call is TRBV18, the J call TRBJ2-7; 8 nucleotides line up with TRBD1. The CDR3 is made up of 15 amino acids. Germline V gene lookup returns CDR1 KGHSH and CDR2 LQKENI. The CDR3 DNA sequence: TGTGCCGGCTCACCAGGGGGCCAAAGGAGGTGGGAGCAGTACTTC. Translating it yields CAGSPGGQRRWEQYF.

CDR3 in amino acids: CSARGFRTNTGELFF. In nucleotides, the CDR3 is TGCAGTGCTAGAGGGTTCAGAACGAACACCGGGGAGCTGTTTTTT. The chain links TRBV20-1 to TRBJ2-2, with D unclear. There are 15 residues in the CDR3. Germline values: CDR1 DFQATT, CDR2 SNEGSKA (reference sequence). The V end was cut by 1 base, the J end by 0 bases, with 9 bases between.

A word on this clonotype: An end of the junction does not agree with germline; a read error may underlie this. The chain recombines TRBV5-1 with TRBJ1-1, with TRBD1 matching over 7 bases. The germline CDR1 and CDR2 sequences are SGHRS and YFSETQ. CDR3 length equals 13 residues. CDR3 sequence: CTSGSPDRAEAFF. CDR3 bases: TGCACCAGCGGCAGCCCTGACAGGGCTGAAGCTTTCTTT. Based on the CDR3 plus reference TRBV5-1 and TRBJ1-1, the full variable domain is KAGVTQTPRYLIKTRGQQVTLSCSPISGHRSVSWYQQTPGQGLQFLFEYFSETQRNKGNFPGRFSGRQFSNSRSEMNVSTLELGDSALYLCTSGSPDRAEAFFGQGTRLTVV.

Comments on this clonotype: A much larger clone lies a single base off, so this may be a read error. The rearrangement uses TRBV6-2 or TRBV6-3 and TRBJ2-4; D gene ambiguous. V shed 6 bases and J shed 9 bases, with 6 bases lying between them. CDR1 and CDR2 (germline): MNHEY, SVGEGT. The CDR3 runs to 10 residues. The CDR3, as DNA: TGTGCCAGCAGAATGTGCATTCAGTACTTC. Protein sequence: CASRMCIQYF.

This chain connects TRBV29-1 to TRBJ2-1; D call uncertain. From germline, CDR1 is SQVTM and CDR2 ANQGSEA. V was clipped by 4 bases and J by 0 bases, with 16 bases between them. CDR3 size: 16 residues. CDR3 DNA: TGCAGCGTTGTGTCGCCGACGAACAGCTCCTACAATGAGCAGTTCTTC. Its translation is CSVVSPTNSSYNEQFF.